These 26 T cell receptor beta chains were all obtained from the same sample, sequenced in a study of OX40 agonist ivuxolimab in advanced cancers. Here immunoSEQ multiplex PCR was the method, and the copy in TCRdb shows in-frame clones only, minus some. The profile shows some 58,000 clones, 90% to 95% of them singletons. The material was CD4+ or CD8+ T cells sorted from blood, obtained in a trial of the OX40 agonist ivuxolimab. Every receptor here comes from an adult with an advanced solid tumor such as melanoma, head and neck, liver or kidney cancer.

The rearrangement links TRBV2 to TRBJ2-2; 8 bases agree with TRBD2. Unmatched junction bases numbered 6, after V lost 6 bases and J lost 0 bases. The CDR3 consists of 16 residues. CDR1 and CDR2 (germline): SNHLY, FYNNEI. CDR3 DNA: TGTGCCAGCAGCCTGACGCGGGGGGCGAACACCGGGGAGCTGTTTTTT. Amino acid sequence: CASSLTRGANTGELFF.

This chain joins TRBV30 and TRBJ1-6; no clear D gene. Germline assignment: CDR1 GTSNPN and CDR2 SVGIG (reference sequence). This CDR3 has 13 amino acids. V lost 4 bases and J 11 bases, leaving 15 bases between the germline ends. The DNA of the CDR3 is TGTGCCTGGACCGCCCAAAAAGGGCCACCCCTCCACTTT. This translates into CAWTAQKGPPLHF.

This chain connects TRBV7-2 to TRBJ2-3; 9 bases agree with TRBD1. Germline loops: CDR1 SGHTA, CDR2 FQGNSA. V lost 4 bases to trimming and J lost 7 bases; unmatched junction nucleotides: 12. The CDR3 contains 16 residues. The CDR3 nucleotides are TGTGCCAGCAGCTCTGCGAGCACAGGGGGCTTAAATACGCAGTATTTT. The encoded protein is CASSSASTGGLNTQYF. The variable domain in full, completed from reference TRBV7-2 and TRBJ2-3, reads GAGVSQSPSNKVTEKGKDVELRCDPISGHTALYWYRQSLGQGLEFLIYFQGNSAPDKSGLPSDRFSAERTGGSVSTLTIQRTQQEDSAVYLCASSSASTGGLNTQYFGPGTRLTVL.

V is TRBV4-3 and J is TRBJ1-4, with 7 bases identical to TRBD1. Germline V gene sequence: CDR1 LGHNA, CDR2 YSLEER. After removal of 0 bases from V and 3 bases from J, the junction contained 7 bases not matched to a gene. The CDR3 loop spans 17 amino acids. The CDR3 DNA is TGCGCCAGCAGCCAAGATTCCCCACAGGGGTCTAATGAAAAACTGTTTTTT. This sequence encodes CASSQDSPQGSNEKLFF.

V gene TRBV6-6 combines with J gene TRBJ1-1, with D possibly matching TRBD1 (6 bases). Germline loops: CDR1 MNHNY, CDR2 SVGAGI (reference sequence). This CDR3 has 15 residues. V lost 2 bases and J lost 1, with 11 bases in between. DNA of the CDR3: TGTGCCAGCAGTTACGAAGGGGGAAGGAACACTGAAGCTTTCTTT. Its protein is CASSYEGGRNTEAFF.

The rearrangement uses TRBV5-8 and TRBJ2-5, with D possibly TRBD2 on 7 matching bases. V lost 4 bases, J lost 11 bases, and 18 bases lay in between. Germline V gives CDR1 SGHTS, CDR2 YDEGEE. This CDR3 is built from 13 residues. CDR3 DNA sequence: TGTGCCAGCAGCCTGCGGGGGCCCTCGGAGCAGTACTTC. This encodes CASSLRGPSEQYF.

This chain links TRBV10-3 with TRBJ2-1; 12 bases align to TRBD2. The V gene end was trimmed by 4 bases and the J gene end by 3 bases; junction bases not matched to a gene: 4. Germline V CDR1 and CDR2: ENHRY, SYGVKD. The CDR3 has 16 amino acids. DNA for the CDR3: TGTGCCATCAGTGGGACTAGCGGGATACTCTACAATGAGCAGTTCTTC. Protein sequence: CAISGTSGILYNEQFF.

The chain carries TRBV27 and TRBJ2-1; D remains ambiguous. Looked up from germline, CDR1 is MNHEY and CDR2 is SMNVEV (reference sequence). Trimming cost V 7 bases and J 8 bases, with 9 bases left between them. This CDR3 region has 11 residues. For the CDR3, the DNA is TGTGCCAGCATTAGAGGTCATGAGCAGTTCTTC. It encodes CASIRGHEQFF.

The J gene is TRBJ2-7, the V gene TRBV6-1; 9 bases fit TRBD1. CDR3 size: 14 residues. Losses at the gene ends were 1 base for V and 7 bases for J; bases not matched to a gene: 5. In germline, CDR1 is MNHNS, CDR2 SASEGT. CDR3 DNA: TGTGCCAGCAGTGAAGGGGACAGGGTACGGGAGCAGTACTTC. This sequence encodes CASSEGDRVREQYF.

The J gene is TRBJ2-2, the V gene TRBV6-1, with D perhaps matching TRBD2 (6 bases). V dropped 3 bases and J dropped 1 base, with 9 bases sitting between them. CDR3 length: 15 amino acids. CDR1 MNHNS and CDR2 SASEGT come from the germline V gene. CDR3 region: CASSEGGGNTGELFF. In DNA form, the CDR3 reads TGTGCCAGCAGTGAGGGAGGAGGGAACACCGGGGAGCTGTTTTTT.

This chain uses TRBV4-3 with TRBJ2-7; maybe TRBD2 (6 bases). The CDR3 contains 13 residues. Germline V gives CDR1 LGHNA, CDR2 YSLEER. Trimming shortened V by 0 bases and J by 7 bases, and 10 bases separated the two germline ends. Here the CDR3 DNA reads TGCGCCAGCAGCCAAGATGCGGGATCTGAGCAGTACTTC. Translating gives CASSQDAGSEQYF.

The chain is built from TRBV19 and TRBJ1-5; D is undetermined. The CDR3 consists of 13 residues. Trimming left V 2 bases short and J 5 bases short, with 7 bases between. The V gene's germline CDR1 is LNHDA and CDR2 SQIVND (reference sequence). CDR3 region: CASSIQTDQPQHF. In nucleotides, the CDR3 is TGTGCCAGTAGTATACAGACTGATCAGCCCCAGCATTTT.

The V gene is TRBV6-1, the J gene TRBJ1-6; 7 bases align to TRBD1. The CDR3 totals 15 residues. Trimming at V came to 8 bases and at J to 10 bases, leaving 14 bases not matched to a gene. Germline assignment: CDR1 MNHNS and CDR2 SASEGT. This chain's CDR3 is CASGEQGPAGSPLHF. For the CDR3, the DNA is TGTGCCAGCGGAGAACAGGGGCCGGCGGGGTCACCCCTCCACTTT.

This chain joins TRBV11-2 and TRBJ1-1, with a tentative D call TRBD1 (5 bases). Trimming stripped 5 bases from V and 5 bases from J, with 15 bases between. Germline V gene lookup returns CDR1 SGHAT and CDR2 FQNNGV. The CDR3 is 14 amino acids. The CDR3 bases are TGTGCCAGCAGCCCCCCGGGGGGGGTGACTGAAGCTTTCTTT. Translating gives CASSPPGGVTEAFF.

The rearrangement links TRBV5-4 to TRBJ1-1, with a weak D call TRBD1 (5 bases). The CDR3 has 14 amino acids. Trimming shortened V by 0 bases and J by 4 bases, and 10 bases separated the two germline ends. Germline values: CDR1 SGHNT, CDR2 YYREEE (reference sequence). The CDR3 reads CASSLDGAGTEAFF. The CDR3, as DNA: TGTGCCAGCAGCTTGGACGGGGCGGGCACTGAAGCTTTCTTT.

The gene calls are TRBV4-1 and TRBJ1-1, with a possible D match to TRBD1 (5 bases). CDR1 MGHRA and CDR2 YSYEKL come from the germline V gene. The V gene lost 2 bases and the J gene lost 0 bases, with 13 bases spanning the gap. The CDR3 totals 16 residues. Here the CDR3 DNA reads TGCGCCAGCAGCCAACTAGGAGGACAAATGAACACTGAAGCTTTCTTT. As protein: CASSQLGGQMNTEAFF.

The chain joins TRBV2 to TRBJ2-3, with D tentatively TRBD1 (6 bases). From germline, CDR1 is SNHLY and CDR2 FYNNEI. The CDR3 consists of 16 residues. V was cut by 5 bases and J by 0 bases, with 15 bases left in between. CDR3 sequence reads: CASSFGQSFSTDTQYF. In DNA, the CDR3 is TGTGCCAGCAGTTTCGGACAGAGCTTTAGCACAGATACGCAGTATTTT.

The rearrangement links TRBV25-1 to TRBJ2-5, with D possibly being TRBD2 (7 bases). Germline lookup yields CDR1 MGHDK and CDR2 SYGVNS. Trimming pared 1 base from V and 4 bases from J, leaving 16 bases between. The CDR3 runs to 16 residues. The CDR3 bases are TGTGCCAGCAGTGAATCCAGAGGGGGGGTTTCAGAGACCCAGTACTTC. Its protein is CASSESRGGVSETQYF.

This chain's CDR3 is CASSLVSDTQYF. The CDR3 DNA sequence: TGTGCCAGCAGCTTAGTGTCCGATACGCAGTATTTT. This chain uses TRBV7-8 with TRBJ2-3; unclear D gene. The CDR3 covers 12 residues. Germline lookup yields CDR1 SGHVS and CDR2 FQNEAQ. V lost 1 base, J lost 6 bases, and 5 bases lay in between.

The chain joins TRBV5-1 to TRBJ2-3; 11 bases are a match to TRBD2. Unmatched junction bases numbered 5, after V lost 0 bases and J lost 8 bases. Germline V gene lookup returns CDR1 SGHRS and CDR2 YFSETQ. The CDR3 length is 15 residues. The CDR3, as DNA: TGCGCCAGCAGCTTGGGGGGCACTAGCGGGAGTACGCAGTATTTT. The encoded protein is CASSLGGTSGSTQYF.

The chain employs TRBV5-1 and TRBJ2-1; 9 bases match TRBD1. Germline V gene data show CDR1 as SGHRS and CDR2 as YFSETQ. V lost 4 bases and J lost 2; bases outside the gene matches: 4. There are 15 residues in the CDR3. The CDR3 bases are TGCGCCAGCAGCCCGGGACAGGGAACCTACAATGAGCAGTTCTTC. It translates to CASSPGQGTYNEQFF.

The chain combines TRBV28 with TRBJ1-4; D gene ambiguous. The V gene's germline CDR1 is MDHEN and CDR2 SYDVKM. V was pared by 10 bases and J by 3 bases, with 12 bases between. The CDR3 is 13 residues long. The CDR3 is CATVEGSNEKLFF. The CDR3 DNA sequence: TGTGCCACCGTCGAAGGGTCTAATGAAAAACTGTTTTTT.

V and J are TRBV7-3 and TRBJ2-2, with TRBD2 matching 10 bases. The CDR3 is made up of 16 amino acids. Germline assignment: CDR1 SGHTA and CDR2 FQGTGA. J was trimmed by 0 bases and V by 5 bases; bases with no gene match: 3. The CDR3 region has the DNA TGTGCCAGCAGCCCGGGACTAGCGTCGAACACCGGGGAGCTGTTTTTT. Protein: CASSPGLASNTGELFF.

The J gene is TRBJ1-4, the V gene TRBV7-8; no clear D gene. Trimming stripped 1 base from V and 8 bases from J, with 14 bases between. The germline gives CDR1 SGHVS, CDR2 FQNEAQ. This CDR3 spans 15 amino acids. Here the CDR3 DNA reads TGTGCCAGCAGCTTAGGTCCCCTCCGGGGAGAAAAACTGTTTTTT. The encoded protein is CASSLGPLRGEKLFF.

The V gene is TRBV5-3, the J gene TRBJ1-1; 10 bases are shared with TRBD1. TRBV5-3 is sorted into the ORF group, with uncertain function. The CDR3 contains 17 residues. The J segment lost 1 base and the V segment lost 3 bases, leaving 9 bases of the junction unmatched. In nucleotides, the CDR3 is TGTGCCAGAAGCTCCCGTGGGACAGGGGTCGAGAACACTGAAGCTTTCTTT. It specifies CARSSRGTGVENTEAFF.

The CDR3 sequence is CANGRHDTGELFF. The CDR3 DNA follows: TGTGCCAACGGGAGACATGACACCGGGGAGCTGTTTTTT. V is TRBV28 and J is TRBJ2-2, with D maybe TRBD2 (6 bases). The CDR3 is 13 amino acids. Germline CDR1 reads MDHEN; CDR2 reads SYDVKM. V gave up 10 bases and J gave up 3 bases, with 12 bases separating them.